This T cell receptor beta chain was retrieved from a study of cytomegalovirus exposure and HLA in healthy donors. General observations from the study: Among TCR beta chains, those listed as cytomegalovirus-associated numbered over 150.

Trimming cost V 0 bases and J 0 bases; bases outside gene matches: 13. Germline V gene data show CDR1 as LGHNA and CDR2 as YSLEER. CDR3 length equals 20 residues. The method was immunoSEQ multiplex PCR; TCRdb's version includes in-frame clones alone and lacks a portion of them. The sample consists of fewer than 90,000 clones, roughly 95% of them appearing once. In regard to this clone: The antigen is undetermined.

The sequence was collected from a woman between 18 and 30 years old in good health and CMV-seropositive. J is TRBJ2-7 and V is TRBV4-3; 11 nucleotides match TRBD2. The sample comprised PBMCs. The CDR3 spells CASSQDNMASGRRPSYEQYF. The CDR3 DNA is TGCGCCAGCAGCCAAGATAATATGGCTAGCGGGAGGAGACCCTCCTACGAGCAGTACTTC.